This note documents a single TCR beta chain sequence. The antigen remains unidentified. Subsequent to a culture period of about ten days, CD4+ T cells were isolated. Either the BNT162b2 or mRNA-1273 vaccine was given to participants in two doses. The sample is drawn from a study of vaccination effects on CD4 cells after COVID-19. Study results and limitations: Marked clonal contraction was seen in infection- and vaccine-induced clones late after vaccination.

Libraries were prepared by immunoSEQ multiplex PCR; TCRdb keeps only in-frame clonotypes and omits some of them. The sample shows about 45,000 clones, 72% of them seen only once. Trimming cost V 8 bases and J 2 bases; bases outside gene matches: 8. There are 14 residues in the CDR3. Per the germline V gene, CDR1 is MNHEY and CDR2 is SVGAGI. Material: CD4+ T cells from PBMCs cultured without peptide, obtained after COVID-19 vaccination. J is TRBJ2-5 and V is TRBV6-5; 7 positions agree with TRBD2. The sequence was obtained from a human donor who received a COVID-19 vaccine. Here the CDR3 DNA reads TGTGCCAGCTCCGAAGGGACTATTCAAGAGACCCAGTACTTC. Its protein is CASSEGTIQETQYF.